The 27 T cell receptor beta chains reported below all come from one sample, sequenced in a study of metastatic and nonmetastatic thyroid tumors. Every patient underwent thyroid surgery untreated. TCRdb re-processed the PCR reads through MiXCR. The repertoire consists of 16,000 or so clones, with 24% occurring once and the leading ten covering about 13%. Sequenced: tumor tissue. These receptors all come from a male donor with papillary thyroid cancer or a benign thyroid nodule (not recorded which). Some clones in this sample may be carry-over from other donors' samples.

This clone is deemed medium-sized. A read error may produce the germline difference seen at one junction end. At the DNA level, this CDR3 is encoded by other sequences in the same sample as well. The chain employs TRBV4-1 and TRBJ2-5, with 7 bases aligning to TRBD2. The germline CDR1 and CDR2 sequences are MGHRA and YSYEKL. This CDR3 has 14 amino acids. CDR3 loop: CASSQVEGGGTTHF. The DNA of the CDR3 is TGCGCCAGCAGCCAAGTTGAGGGAGGAGGGACTACACATTTC.

At least ten counts were recorded for this clone. The V call is TRBV9, the J call TRBJ2-7; a weak D match, TRBD2 (7 bases). V lost 0 bases and J lost 1, with 11 bases in between. The CDR3 contains 15 residues. CDR1 is SGDLS and CDR2 is YYNGEE in the germline V gene. The CDR3, as DNA: TGTGCCAGCAGCGTAGCGGGGGGCCGTTCCTACGAGCAGTACTTC. Protein product: CASSVAGGRSYEQYF.

The rearrangement joins TRBV6-2 or TRBV6-3 to TRBJ2-1; TRBD2 matches 14 bases. Losses at the gene ends were 10 bases for V and 7 bases for J; bases not matched to a gene: 9. Germline CDR1 reads MNHEY; CDR2 reads SVGEGT. The CDR3 sequence is 15 residues long. CDR3 in amino acids: CANGPGLAGDNEQFF. In DNA, the CDR3 is TGTGCCAACGGACCGGGACTAGCGGGGGATAATGAGCAGTTCTTC.

This clone appeared many times. J is TRBJ2-2 and V is TRBV29-1; no definite D call. The germline CDR1 and CDR2 sequences are SQVTM and ANQGSEA. The CDR3 runs to 14 residues. With 7 bases removed from V and 0 bases from J, the gap between germline ends came to 12 bases. The CDR3 DNA is TGCAGCGCCGAAGGTCTAACGAACACCGGGGAGCTGTTTTTT. Protein product: CSAEGLTNTGELFF.

This chain uses TRBV30 with TRBJ1-3; no firm D call. The CDR3 covers 14 residues. V was clipped by 2 bases and J by 0 bases, with 8 bases between them. Germline V gives CDR1 GTSNPN, CDR2 SVGIG (reference sequence). This CDR3 is CAWSTQISGNTIYF. The DNA of the CDR3 is TGTGCCTGGAGTACGCAGATCTCTGGAAACACCATATATTTT.

The chain carries TRBV7-2 and TRBJ2-1, with TRBD2 matching 11 bases. Germline V gene sequence: CDR1 SGHTA, CDR2 FQGNSA. This CDR3 has 16 amino acids. V gave up 3 bases and J gave up 8 bases; unmatched junction bases: 9. The CDR3 loop is CASSFSGRASGDEQFF. Here the CDR3 DNA reads TGTGCCAGCAGCTTTAGCGGGAGGGCTAGTGGGGATGAGCAGTTCTTC. Full variable domain (rest looked up from reference TRBV7-2 and TRBJ2-1): GAGVSQSPSNKVTEKGKDVELRCDPISGHTALYWYRQSLGQGLEFLIYFQGNSAPDKSGLPSDRFSAERTGGSVSTLTIQRTQQEDSAVYLCASSFSGRASGDEQFFGPGTRLTVL.

This clone showed up many times. The chain links TRBV9 to TRBJ2-4, with TRBD1 matching over 7 bases. With V trimmed by 2 bases and J by 5 bases, 1 base remained unmatched. Per germline, CDR1 SGDLS and CDR2 YYNGEE. The CDR3 is 13 residues long. The chain's CDR3 is CASSVGQQNIQYF. In DNA, the CDR3 is TGTGCCAGCAGCGTGGGACAGCAAAACATTCAGTACTTC.

This clone has ten or more counts. The V and J genes are TRBV12-3 or TRBV12-4 and TRBJ2-5; 12 bases map to TRBD1. This CDR3 is 14 amino acids long. Trimming took 7 bases from V and 5 from J; bases not matched to a gene: 5. As DNA, the CDR3 is TGTGCCAGCACCGGGACAGGGGGCAGGGAGACCCAGTACTTC. It translates to CASTGTGGRETQYF.

V and J are TRBV27 and TRBJ1-1; unclear D gene. The CDR3 is 13 amino acids. The V end was cut by 1 base, the J end by 5 bases, with 8 bases between. Germline CDR1 and CDR2: MNHEY and SMNVEV (reference sequence). CDR3 in amino acids: CASSLFRLTEAFF. Written as DNA, the CDR3 is TGTGCCAGCAGTTTATTTCGGCTTACTGAAGCTTTCTTT.

This clone has just a few counts. This may be a read error, as it is one base from a much larger clone. V and J are TRBV18 and TRBJ2-5, with D possibly matching TRBD2 (6 bases). CDR1 is KGHSH, CDR2 LQKENI, per germline. The CDR3 is made up of 14 amino acids. Trimming took 6 bases from V and 10 from J, leaving 21 bases between them. The CDR3 DNA sequence: TGTGCCAGCTCGCCAACTAGCTGGTGGGAGCTCCAGTACTTC. Its translation: CASSPTSWWELQYF.

V is TRBV7-8 and J is TRBJ1-1; maybe TRBD1 (6 bases). Germline CDR1 reads SGHVS; CDR2 reads FQNEAQ. This CDR3 is 15 amino acids long. Trimming cost V 8 bases and J 4 bases, with 20 bases left between them. The CDR3 DNA reads TGTGCCAGCTCACCAGGCAGGGGCTGGGGCACTGAAGCTTTCTTT. Translated: CASSPGRGWGTEAFF. Complete variable domain (other parts from reference TRBV7-8 and TRBJ1-1): GAGVSQSPRYKVAKRGQDVALRCDPISGHVSLFWYQQALGQGPEFLTYFQNEAQLDKSGLPSDRFFAERPEGSVSTLKIQRTQQEDSAVYLCASSPGRGWGTEAFFGQGTRLTVV.

In its sample, this clone was seen many times. The chain links TRBV12-3 or TRBV12-4 to TRBJ2-1; the D is unclear. CDR3 length equals 13 residues. The V gene lost 1 base and the J gene lost 5 bases, with 6 bases spanning the gap. The chain's CDR3 is CASSLGANNEQFF. In nucleotides, the CDR3 is TGTGCCAGCAGTTTAGGTGCGAACAATGAGCAGTTCTTC.

This clone was seen once. A read error may account for a junction end that differs from germline. The V gene is TRBV20-1, the J gene TRBJ1-6; 8 nucleotides match TRBD1. CDR1 is DFQATT and CDR2 is SNEGSKA in the germline V gene (reference sequence). CDR3 length equals 18 residues. The CDR3 DNA is TGCAGTGCTAGAGGCCACAGGGGGGGGCAGAACCATAATTCACCCCTGCACTTT. Translating gives CSARGHRGGQNHNSPLHF.

The chain recombines TRBV30 with TRBJ2-7; the match to TRBD1 covers 8 bases. This CDR3 contains 15 residues. Germline CDR1 is GTSNPN and CDR2 is SVGIG (reference sequence). V dropped 5 bases and J dropped 4; count of bases not matched to a gene: 13. Here the CDR3 reads CAWDSGGRGKYEQYF. CDR3 DNA sequence: TGTGCCTGGGATTCAGGGGGCAGGGGGAAATACGAGCAGTACTTC.

This clone was counted ten times or more. The chain combines TRBV2 with TRBJ1-2; D is perhaps TRBD1 (5 bases). The CDR3 sequence is 15 residues long. Trimming stripped 7 bases from V and 2 bases from J, with 17 bases between. CDR1 is SNHLY, CDR2 FYNNEI, per germline. CDR3: CASIGFRDSNYGYTF. CDR3 in DNA: TGTGCCAGCATCGGGTTTAGGGACTCCAACTATGGCTACACCTTC.

A remark on this clone: Given the absence of the conserved phenylalanine or tryptophan at the CDR3 end, a read error is likely. V gene TRBV7-9 combines with J gene TRBJ1-3; D is undetermined. Trimming shortened V by 3 bases and J by 3 bases, and 6 bases separated the two germline ends. The germline gives CDR1 SEHNR, CDR2 FQNEAQ (reference sequence). The CDR3 consists of 13 residues. Here the CDR3 DNA reads TGTGCCAGCAGCTTTTACCATGGAAACACCATATATCTT. Residues: CASSFYHGNTIYL.

The rearrangement joins TRBV6-9 to TRBJ2-1; no clear D gene. The CDR3 is 13 residues long. Germline lookup yields CDR1 MNHGY and CDR2 SVAAGI. V lost 3 bases and J lost 9, with 12 bases in between. CDR3 in amino acids: CASSYSMSTEQFF. In DNA form, the CDR3 reads TGTGCCAGCAGTTACTCTATGAGCACTGAGCAGTTCTTC.

This clone came up many times. A read error may account for a junction end that differs from germline. The chain links TRBV3-1 to TRBJ2-1; D not resolved. Germline V gene lookup returns CDR1 LGHDT and CDR2 YNNKEL (reference sequence). The CDR3 extends over 13 amino acids. The CDR3 DNA follows: TGTGCCAGCAGCCAAGAACCCGTTCCTGAGCGGTTCTTC. Protein: CASSQEPVPERFF.

The CDR3 DNA reads as TGTGCCAGCACCCGTCCCCTGACGGGTTACGAGCAGTACTTC. Protein product: CASTRPLTGYEQYF. This chain connects TRBV11-3 to TRBJ2-7; D is unclear. Germline V gives CDR1 SGHNT, CDR2 YENEEA. V lost 7 bases and J 4 bases, leaving 17 bases between the germline ends. The CDR3 is made up of 14 amino acids.

Concerning this clone itself: Relative to the germline gene, one junction end is altered; a read error may explain this. At the DNA level, this CDR3 is encoded by other sequences in the same sample as well. CDR3 bases: TGCGCCAGCAGCCCAAGGACTAGCGGGGGGACAGAGACCAAGTACTTC. It yields the protein CASSPRTSGGTETKYF. The V and J genes are TRBV5-1 and TRBJ2-5, with TRBD2 matching 14 bases. CDR3 length equals 16 residues. CDR1 and CDR2 from the germline V gene are SGHRS and YFSETQ.

This clone was observed many times. The chain recombines TRBV6-1 with TRBJ2-5; possibly TRBD2 for D (6 bases). This CDR3 has 14 residues. Trimming removed 6 bases from V and 4 bases from J, with 15 bases in between. The germline V gene encodes CDR1 MNHNS and CDR2 SASEGT. CDR3: CASSGQEGSETQYF. CDR3 nucleotides: TGTGCCAGCAGCGGCCAGGAGGGCTCAGAGACCCAGTACTTC.

Worth noting for this clone: The junction differs from germline at one of its ends, possibly a read error. In nucleotides, the CDR3 is TGTGCCAGCGCTCACATGGTGACTGAAGCTTTCTTC. Its translation: CASAHMVTEAFF. The chain links TRBV7-9 to TRBJ1-1; no reliable D call. Germline loops: CDR1 SEHNR, CDR2 FQNEAQ (reference sequence). This CDR3 has 12 residues.

The chain combines TRBV18 with TRBJ2-1, with unresolved D. V lost 3 bases and J lost 5, with 8 bases in between. CDR1 is KGHSH and CDR2 is LQKENI in the germline V gene. CDR3 length: 13 amino acids. CDR3 sequence reads: CASSPDANNEQFF. DNA for the CDR3: TGTGCCAGCTCACCGGACGCCAACAATGAGCAGTTCTTC. The whole variable domain, filled in from reference TRBV18 and TRBJ2-1, reads NAGVMQNPRHLVRRRGQEARLRCSPMKGHSHVYWYRQLPEEGLKFMVYLQKENIIDESGMPKERFSAEFPKEGPSILRIQQVVRGDSAAYFCASSPDANNEQFFGPGTRLTVL.

This clone appeared a few times. This sequence joins TRBV19 and TRBJ1-2; a weak D match, TRBD1 (5 bases). V was clipped by 5 bases and J by 7 bases, with 14 bases between them. Germline V gene data show CDR1 as LNHDA and CDR2 as SQIVND (reference sequence). The CDR3 loop spans 13 amino acids. DNA of the CDR3: TGTGCCAGTAGTCCCGGGACCCAACGTGGCTACACCTTC. It yields the protein CASSPGTQRGYTF.

The chain couples TRBV9 to TRBJ2-2; D is ambiguous. The V gene's germline CDR1 is SGDLS and CDR2 YYNGEE. V was trimmed by 0 bases and J by 1 base, leaving 7 bases between them. This CDR3 is 15 amino acids long. CDR3 loop: CASSVVARNTGELFF. CDR3 DNA: TGTGCCAGCAGCGTAGTTGCGCGGAACACCGGGGAGCTGTTTTTT.

There are many counts of this clone. This chain uses TRBV3-1 with TRBJ1-4; D unresolved. Trimming pared 2 bases from V and 5 bases from J, leaving 6 bases between. CDR1 is LGHDT, CDR2 YNNKEL, per germline (reference sequence). CDR3 length: 13 residues. Here the CDR3 reads CASSQLGNEKLFF. The CDR3 region has the DNA TGTGCCAGCAGCCAATTAGGGAATGAAAAACTGTTTTTT.

This clone has only a few counts. Germline is not matched at one junction end, which may reflect a read error. The J gene is TRBJ2-7, the V gene TRBV6-1; no firm D call. This CDR3 is 12 amino acids long. CDR1 and CDR2 (germline): MNHNS, SASEGT. The CDR3 sequence is CAISLVGREQYF. The CDR3 nucleotides read TGTGCCATCAGTCTCGTAGGTCGCGAGCAGTACTTC.